The clone carrying this TCR beta chain was recorded at least ten times. The target antigen is unknown. RNA transcripts yielded amplified TCR beta CDR3 regions. Primed by the HTBI set, a first-round RT-PCR was run on the TCR CDR3. TCRdb recomputed calls from the multiplex PCR reads with MiXCR, one row per CDR3 protein. The sample has more than 500,000 distinct CDR3 sequences; 15% to 20% are singletons. The entry originates in a study of T cells in Graves' hyperthyroidism and ophthalmopathy. Study background: Blood from the periphery was taken at initial diagnosis, before any treatment. Whole-study results and caveats: The model anticipated ophthalmopathy a median approximately six months pre-onset. The blood repertoire included most of the expanded thyroid clonotypes above 0.001.

It was uncontrolled infection, other autoimmune disease, pregnancy or lactation that excluded patients. Germline V gene data show CDR1 as MNHEY and CDR2 as SMNVEV (reference sequence). CDR3 length: 14 amino acids. The V gene end was trimmed by 6 bases and the J gene end by 3 bases; junction bases not matched to a gene: 3. Sequenced: blood. The receptor was isolated from a woman aged 25 to 39 with Graves' ophthalmopathy. The chain recombines TRBV27 with TRBJ2-7; 12 bases map to TRBD1. The DNA of the CDR3 is TGTGCCAGCAGGGGACAGGGGGCTGGCTACGAGCAGTACTTC. Protein: CASRGQGAGYEQYF.